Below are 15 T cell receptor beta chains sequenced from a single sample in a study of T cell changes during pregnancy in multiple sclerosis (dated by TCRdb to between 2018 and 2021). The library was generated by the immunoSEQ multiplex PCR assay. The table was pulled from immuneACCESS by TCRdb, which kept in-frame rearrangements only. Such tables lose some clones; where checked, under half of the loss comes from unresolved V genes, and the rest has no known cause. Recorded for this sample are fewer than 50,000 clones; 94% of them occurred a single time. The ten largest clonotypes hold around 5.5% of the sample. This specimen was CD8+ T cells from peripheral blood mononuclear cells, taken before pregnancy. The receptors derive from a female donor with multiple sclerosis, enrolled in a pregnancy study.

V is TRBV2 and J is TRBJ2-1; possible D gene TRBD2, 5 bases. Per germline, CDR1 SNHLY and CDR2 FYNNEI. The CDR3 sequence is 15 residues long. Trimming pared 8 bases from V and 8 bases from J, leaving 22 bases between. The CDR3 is CASGLSVMGEYEQFF. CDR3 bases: TGTGCCAGCGGGTTATCTGTAATGGGAGAATATGAGCAGTTCTTC.

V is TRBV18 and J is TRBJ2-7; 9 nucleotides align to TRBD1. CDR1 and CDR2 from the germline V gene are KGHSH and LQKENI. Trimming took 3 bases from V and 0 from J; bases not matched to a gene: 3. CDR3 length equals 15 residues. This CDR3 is CASSPTGGPSYEQYF. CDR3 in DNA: TGTGCCAGCTCACCGACAGGGGGACCCTCCTACGAGCAGTACTTC.

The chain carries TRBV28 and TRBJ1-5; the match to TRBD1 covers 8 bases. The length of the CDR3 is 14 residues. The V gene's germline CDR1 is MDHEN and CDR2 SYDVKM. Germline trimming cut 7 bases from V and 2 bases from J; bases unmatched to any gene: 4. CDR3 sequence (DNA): TGTGCCAGCATAAACAGGGGGGGCAATCAGCCCCAGCATTTT. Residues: CASINRGGNQPQHF.

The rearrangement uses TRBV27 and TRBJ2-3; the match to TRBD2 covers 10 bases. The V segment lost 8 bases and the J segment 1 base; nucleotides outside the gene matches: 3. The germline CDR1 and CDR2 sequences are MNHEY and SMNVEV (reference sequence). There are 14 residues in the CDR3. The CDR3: CASAGTSGTDTQYF. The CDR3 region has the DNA TGTGCCAGCGCCGGGACTAGCGGCACAGATACGCAGTATTTT.

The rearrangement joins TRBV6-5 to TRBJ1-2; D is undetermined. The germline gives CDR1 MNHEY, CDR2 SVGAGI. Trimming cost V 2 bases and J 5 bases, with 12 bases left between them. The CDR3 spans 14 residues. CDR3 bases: TGTGCCAGCAGTTACGACGCTACGGGGTATGGCTACACCTTC. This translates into CASSYDATGYGYTF.

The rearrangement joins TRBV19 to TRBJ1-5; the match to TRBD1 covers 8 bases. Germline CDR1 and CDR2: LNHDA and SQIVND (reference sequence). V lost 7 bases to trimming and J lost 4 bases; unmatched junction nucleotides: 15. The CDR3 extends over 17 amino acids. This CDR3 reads CASIAFATGVGNQPQHF. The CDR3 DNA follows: TGTGCCAGTATCGCTTTCGCGACAGGGGTAGGAAATCAGCCCCAGCATTTT.

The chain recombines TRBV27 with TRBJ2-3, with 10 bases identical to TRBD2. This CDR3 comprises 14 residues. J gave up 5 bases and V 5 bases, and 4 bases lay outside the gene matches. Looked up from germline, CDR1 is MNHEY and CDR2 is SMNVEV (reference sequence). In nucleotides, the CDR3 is TGTGCCAGCAGTCCCCGGACTAGCGGAGATACGCAGTATTTT. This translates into CASSPRTSGDTQYF.

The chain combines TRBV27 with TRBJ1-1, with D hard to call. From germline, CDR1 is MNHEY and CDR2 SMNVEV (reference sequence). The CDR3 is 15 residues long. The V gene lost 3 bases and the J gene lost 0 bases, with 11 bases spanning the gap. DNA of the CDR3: TGTGCCAGCAGTTTCAGTTTATTGTTGAACACTGAAGCTTTCTTT. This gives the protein CASSFSLLLNTEAFF.

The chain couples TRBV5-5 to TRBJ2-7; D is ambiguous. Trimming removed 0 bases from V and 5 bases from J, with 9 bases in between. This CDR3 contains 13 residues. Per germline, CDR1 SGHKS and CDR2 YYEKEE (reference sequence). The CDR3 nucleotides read TGTGCCAGCAGCTTGGAGCATGTCGACGAGCAGTACTTC. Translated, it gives CASSLEHVDEQYF.

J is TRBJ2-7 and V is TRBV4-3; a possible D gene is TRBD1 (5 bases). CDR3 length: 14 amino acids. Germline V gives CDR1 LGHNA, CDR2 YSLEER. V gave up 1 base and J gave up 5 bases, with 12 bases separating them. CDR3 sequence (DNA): TGCGCCAGCAGCCAAGTCGCAGGGATCCACGAGCAGTACTTC. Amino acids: CASSQVAGIHEQYF.

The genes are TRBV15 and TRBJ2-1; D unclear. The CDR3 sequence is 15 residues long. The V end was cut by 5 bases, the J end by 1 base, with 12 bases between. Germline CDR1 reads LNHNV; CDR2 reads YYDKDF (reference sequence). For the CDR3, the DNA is TGTGCCACCAGCCTAGAATTTGGGTCCTACAATGAGCAGTTCTTC. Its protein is CATSLEFGSYNEQFF.

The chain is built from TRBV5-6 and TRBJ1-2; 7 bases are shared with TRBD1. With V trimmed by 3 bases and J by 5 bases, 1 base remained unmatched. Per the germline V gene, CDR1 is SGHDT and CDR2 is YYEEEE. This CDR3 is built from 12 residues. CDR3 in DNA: TGTGCCAGCAGCTCGGACAGGTATGGCTACACCTTC. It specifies CASSSDRYGYTF.

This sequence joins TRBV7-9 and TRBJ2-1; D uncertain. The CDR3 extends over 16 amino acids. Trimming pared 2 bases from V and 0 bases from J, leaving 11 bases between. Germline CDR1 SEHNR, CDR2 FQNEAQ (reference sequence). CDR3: CASSLSGWSSYNEQFF. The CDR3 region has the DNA TGTGCCAGCAGCTTATCTGGTTGGAGCTCCTACAATGAGCAGTTCTTC.

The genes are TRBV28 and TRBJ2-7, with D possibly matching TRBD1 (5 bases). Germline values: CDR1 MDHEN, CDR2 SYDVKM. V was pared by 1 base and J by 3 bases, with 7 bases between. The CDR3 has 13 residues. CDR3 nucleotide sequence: TGTGCCAGCAGTTTATTGGACAACTACGAGCAGTACTTC. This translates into CASSLLDNYEQYF.

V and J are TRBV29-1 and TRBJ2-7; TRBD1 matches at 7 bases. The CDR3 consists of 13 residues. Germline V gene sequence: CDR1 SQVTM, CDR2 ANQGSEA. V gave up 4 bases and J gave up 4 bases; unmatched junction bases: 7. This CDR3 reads CSVVLGQTYEQYF. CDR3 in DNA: TGCAGCGTTGTCCTGGGACAGACTTACGAGCAGTACTTC.